This T cell receptor beta chain stems from a study of blood T cell repertoires in COVID-19. Study-wide context: Donors in the United States, Italy and Spain gave samples during acute or convalescent COVID-19. T cells, B-cell-depleted T cells, or PBMCs provided the cDNA or gDNA that served as material.

As originally analysed: For nucleated cells, counts were estimated from reference gene primer amplification. Libraries were prepared by immunoSEQ multiplex PCR; TCRdb keeps only in-frame clonotypes and omits some of them. V, J and clone size derive from that table, while D and trimming were established from the DNA sequence. The table records around 100,000 clones, 90% to 95% of them present only once. Per germline, CDR1 LGHNT and CDR2 FRNRAP. The V and J ends lost 2 bases and 10 bases respectively, with 15 bases between them. The CDR3 has 14 residues. This TCR came from a human donor in a cohort sampled during active COVID-19. This chain joins TRBV12-5 and TRBJ2-1; possibly TRBD1 for D (6 bases). Sequencing was done on a sample of peripheral blood. CDR3 bases: TGTGCTAGTGGTTTGACTGGGACACTTGGGGAGCAGTTCTTC. Amino acids: CASGLTGTLGEQFF.